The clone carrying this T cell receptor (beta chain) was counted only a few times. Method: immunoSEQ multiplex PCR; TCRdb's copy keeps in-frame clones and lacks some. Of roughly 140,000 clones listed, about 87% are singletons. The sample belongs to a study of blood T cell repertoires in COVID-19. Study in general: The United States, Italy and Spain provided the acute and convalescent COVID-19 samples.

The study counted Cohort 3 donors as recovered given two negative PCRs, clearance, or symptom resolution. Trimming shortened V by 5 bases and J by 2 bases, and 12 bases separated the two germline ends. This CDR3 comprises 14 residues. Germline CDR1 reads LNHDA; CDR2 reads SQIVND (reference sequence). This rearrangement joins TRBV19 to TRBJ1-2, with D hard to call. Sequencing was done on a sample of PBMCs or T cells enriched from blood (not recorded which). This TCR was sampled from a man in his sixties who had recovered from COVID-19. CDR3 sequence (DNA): TGTGCCAGTAGTCCTGGGCCAGCCAACTATGGCTACACCTTC. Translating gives CASSPGPANYGYTF.